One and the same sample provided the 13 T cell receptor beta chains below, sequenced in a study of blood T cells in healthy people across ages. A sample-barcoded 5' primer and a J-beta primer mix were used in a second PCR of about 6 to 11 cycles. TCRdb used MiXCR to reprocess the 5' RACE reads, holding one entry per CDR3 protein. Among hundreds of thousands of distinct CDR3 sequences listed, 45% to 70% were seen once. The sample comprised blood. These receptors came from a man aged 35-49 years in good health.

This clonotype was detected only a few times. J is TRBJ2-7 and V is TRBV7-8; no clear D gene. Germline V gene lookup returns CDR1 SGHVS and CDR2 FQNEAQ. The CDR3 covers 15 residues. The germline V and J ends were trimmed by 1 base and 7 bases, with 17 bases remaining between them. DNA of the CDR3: TGTGCCAGCAGCTTAGGGACCTCGTTTCACAATGAGCAGTACTTC. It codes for CASSLGTSFHNEQYF.

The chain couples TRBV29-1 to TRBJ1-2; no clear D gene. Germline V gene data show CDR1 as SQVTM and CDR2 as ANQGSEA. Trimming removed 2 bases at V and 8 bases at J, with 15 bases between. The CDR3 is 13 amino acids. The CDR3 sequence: CSVEKSGLSGYTF. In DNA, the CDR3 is TGCAGCGTTGAAAAAAGTGGGCTTAGCGGCTACACCTTC.

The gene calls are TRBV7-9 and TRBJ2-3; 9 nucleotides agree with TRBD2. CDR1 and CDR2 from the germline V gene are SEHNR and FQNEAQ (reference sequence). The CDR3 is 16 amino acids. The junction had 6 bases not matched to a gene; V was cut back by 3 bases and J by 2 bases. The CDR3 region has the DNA TGTGCCAGCAGCTTGGGGCCTAGCGGGGACACAGATACGCAGTATTTT. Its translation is CASSLGPSGDTDTQYF. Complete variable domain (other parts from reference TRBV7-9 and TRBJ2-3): DTGVSQNPRHKITKRGQNVTFRCDPISEHNRLYWYRQTLGQGPEFLTYFQNEAQLEKSRLLSDRFSAERPKGSFSTLEIQRTEQGDSAMYLCASSLGPSGDTDTQYFGPGTRLTVL.

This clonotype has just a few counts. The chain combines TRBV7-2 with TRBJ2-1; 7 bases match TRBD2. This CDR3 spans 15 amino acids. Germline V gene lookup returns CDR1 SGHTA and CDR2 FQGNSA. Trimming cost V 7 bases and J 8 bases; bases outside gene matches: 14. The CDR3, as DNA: TGTGCCAGCACCTTGGGGGGAGGGCCGTCGGATGAGCAGTTCTTC. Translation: CASTLGGGPSDEQFF.

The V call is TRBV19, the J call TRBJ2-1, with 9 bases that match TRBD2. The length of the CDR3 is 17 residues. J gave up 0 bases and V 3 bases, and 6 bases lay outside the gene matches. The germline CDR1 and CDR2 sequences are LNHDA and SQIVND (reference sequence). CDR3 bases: TGTGCCAGTAGTATGTATAGCGGGGGAAGCTCCTACAATGAGCAGTTCTTC. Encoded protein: CASSMYSGGSSYNEQFF.

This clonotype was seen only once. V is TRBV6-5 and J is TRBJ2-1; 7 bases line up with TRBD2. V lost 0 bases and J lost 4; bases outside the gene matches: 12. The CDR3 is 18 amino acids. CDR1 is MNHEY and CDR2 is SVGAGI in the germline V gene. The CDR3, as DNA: TGTGCCAGCAGTTACTCTAATAGTGGGGGGGGGTTTTACAATGAGCAGTTCTTC. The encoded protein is CASSYSNSGGGFYNEQFF.

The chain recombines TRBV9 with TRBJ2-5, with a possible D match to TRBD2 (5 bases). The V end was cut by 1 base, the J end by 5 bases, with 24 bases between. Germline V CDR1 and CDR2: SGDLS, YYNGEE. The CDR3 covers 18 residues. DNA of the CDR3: TGTGCCAGCAGCGTACGGGGTGGCGGGCCTCCTCGCGGGGAGACCCAGTACTTC. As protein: CASSVRGGGPPRGETQYF. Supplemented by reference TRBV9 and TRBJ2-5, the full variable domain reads DSGVTQTPKHLITATGQRVTLRCSPRSGDLSVYWYQQSLDQGLQFLIQYYNGEERAKGNILERFSAQQFPDLHSELNLSSLELGDSALYFCASSVRGGGPPRGETQYFGPGTRLLVL.

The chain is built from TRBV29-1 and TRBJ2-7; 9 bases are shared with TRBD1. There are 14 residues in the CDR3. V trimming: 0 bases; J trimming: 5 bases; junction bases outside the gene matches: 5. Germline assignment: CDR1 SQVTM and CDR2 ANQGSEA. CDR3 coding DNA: TGCAGCGTTGAAGAGGGACAGGGAGGCGACGAGCAGTACTTC. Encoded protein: CSVEEGQGGDEQYF.

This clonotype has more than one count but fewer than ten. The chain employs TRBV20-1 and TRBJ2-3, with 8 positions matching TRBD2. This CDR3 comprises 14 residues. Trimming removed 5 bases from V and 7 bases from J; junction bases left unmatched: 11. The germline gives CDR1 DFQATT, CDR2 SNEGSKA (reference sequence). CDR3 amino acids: CSAQTGTSGNTQYF. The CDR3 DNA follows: TGCAGTGCTCAAACCGGGACTAGTGGTAATACGCAGTATTTT.

This CDR3 is CASSLAGRGLSGYTF. CDR3 nucleotide sequence: TGTGCCAGCAGTTTAGCGGGACGGGGGCTGAGTGGCTACACCTTC. This sequence joins TRBV12-3 or TRBV12-4 and TRBJ1-2, with D possibly matching TRBD1 (6 bases). The ends were cut back, 0 bases at V and 7 bases at J, with 15 bases in the middle. This CDR3 is 15 amino acids long.

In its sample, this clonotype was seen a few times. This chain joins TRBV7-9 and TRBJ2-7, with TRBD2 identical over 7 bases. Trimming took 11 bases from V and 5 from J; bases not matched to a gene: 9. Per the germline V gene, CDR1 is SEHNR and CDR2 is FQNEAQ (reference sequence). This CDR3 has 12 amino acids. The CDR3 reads CASGSGVNEQYF. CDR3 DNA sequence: TGTGCCTCAGGGAGCGGGGTAAACGAGCAGTACTTC.

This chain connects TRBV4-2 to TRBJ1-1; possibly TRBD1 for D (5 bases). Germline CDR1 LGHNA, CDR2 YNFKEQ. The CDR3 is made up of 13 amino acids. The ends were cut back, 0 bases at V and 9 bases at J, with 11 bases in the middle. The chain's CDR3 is CASSQDQWGKAFF. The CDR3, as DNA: TGTGCCAGCAGCCAAGATCAATGGGGGAAAGCTTTCTTT.

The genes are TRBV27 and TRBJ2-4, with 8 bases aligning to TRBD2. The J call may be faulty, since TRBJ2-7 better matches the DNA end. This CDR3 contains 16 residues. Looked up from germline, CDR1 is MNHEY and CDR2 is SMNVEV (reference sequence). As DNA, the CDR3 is TGTGCCAGCATTGTCAGCGGGAGTCGATTCTCCTACGAGCAGTACTTC. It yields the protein CASIVSGSRFSYEQYF.